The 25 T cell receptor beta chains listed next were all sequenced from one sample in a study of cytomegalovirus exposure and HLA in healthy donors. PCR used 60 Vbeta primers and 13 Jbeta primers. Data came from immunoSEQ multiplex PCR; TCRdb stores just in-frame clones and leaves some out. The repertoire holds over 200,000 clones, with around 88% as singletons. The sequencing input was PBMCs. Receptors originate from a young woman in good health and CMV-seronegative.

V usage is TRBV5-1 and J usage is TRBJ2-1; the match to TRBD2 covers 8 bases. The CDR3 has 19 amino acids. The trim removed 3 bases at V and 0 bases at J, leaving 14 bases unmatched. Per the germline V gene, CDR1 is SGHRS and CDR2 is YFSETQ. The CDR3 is CASSSWTSYPSSSYNEQFF. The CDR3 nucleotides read TGCGCCAGCAGCTCATGGACTAGCTACCCTTCTAGCTCCTACAATGAGCAGTTCTTC.

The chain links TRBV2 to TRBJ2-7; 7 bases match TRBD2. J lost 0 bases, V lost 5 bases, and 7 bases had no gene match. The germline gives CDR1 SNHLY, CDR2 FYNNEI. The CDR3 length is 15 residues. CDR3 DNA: TGTGCCAGCAGTATAACTAGCGTCGGCTCCTACGAGCAGTACTTC. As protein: CASSITSVGSYEQYF.

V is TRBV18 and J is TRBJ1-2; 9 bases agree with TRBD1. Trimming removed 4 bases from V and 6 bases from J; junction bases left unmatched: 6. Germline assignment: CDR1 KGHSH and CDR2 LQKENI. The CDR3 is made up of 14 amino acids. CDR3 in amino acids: CASSHLDRGDGYTF. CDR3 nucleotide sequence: TGTGCCAGCTCACACCTAGACAGGGGGGATGGCTACACCTTC.

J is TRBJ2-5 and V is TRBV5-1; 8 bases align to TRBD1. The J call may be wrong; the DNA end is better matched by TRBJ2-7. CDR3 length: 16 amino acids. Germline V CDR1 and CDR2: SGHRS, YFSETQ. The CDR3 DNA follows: TGCGCCAGCAGCCCACGGACAGGGTTAAGCTCCTACGAGCAGTACTTC. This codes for CASSPRTGLSSYEQYF.

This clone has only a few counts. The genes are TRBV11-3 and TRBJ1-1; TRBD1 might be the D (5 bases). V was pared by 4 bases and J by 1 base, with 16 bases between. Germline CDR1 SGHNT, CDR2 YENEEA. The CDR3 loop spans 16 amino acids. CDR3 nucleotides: TGTGCCAGCAGCTCTACAGCTCGGAGGGGGAACACTGAAGCTTTCTTT. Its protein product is CASSSTARRGNTEAFF.

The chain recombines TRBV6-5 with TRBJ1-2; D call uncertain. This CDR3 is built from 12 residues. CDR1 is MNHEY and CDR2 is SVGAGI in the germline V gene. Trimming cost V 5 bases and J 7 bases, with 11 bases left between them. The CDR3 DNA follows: TGTGCCAGCAGTCCTCGGGGTGGTGGCTACACCTTC. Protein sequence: CASSPRGGGYTF.

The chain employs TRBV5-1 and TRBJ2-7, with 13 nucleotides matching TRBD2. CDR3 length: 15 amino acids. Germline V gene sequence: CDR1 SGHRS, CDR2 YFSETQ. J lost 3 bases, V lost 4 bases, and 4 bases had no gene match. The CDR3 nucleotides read TGCGCCAGCAGCGGGGGACTAGCGGGACGCTACGAGCAGTACTTC. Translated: CASSGGLAGRYEQYF.

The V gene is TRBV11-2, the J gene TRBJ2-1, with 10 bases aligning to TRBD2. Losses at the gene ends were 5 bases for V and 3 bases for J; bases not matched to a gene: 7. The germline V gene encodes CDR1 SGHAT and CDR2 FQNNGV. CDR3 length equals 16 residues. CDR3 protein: CASSPRTSGDYNEQFF. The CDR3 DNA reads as TGTGCCAGCAGCCCTCGGACTAGCGGAGACTACAATGAGCAGTTCTTC.

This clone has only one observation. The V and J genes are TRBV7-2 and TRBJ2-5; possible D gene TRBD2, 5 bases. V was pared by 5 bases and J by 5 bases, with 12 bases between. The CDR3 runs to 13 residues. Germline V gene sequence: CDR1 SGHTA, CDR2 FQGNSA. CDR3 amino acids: CASSTRAGETQYF. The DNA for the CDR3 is TGTGCCAGCAGCACGCGGGCTGGGGAGACCCAGTACTTC.

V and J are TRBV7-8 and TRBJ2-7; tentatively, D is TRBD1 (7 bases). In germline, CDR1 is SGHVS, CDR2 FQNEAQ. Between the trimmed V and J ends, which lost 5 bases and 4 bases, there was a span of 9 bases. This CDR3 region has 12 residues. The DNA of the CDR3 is TGTGCCAGCAGCGCAGGGGGGTACGAGCAGTACTTC. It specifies CASSAGGYEQYF.

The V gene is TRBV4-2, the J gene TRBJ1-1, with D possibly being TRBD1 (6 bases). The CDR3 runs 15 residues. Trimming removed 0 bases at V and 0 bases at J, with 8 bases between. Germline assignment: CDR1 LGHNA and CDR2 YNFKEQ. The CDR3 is CASSQDGQMNTEAFF. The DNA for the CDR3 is TGTGCCAGCAGCCAAGACGGACAGATGAACACTGAAGCTTTCTTT.

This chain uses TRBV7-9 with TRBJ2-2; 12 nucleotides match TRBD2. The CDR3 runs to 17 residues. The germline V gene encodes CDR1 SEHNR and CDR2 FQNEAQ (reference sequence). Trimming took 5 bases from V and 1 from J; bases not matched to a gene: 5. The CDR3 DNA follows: TGTGCCAGCAGCCCCTGGGGACTAGCGGGGAACACCGGGGAGCTGTTTTTT. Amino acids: CASSPWGLAGNTGELFF.

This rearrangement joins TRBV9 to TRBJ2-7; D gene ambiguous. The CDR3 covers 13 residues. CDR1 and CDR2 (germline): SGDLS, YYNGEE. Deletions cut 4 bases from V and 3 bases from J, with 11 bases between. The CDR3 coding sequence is TGTGCCAGCAGCCCCCGAAACAACTACGAGCAGTACTTC. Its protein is CASSPRNNYEQYF.

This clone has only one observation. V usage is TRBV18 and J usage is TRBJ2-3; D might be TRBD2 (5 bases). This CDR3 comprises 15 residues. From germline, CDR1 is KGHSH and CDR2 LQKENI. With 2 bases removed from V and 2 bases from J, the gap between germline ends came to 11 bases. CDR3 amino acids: CASSPLGGSTDTQYF. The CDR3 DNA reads TGTGCCAGCTCACCATTGGGCGGGTCCACAGATACGCAGTATTTT.

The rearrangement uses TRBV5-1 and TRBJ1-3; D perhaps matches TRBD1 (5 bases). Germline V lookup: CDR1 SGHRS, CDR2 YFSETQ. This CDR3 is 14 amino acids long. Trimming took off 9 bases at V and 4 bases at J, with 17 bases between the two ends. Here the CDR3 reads CATERGGYGNTIYF. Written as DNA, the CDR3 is TGCGCCACTGAACGGGGGGGATACGGAAACACCATATATTTT.

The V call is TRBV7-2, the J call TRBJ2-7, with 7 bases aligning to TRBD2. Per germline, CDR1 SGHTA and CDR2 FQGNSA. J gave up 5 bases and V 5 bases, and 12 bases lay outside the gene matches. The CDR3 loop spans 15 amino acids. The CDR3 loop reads CASSRDAGVANEQYF. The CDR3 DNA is TGTGCCAGCAGCCGCGACGCGGGAGTCGCAAACGAGCAGTACTTC.

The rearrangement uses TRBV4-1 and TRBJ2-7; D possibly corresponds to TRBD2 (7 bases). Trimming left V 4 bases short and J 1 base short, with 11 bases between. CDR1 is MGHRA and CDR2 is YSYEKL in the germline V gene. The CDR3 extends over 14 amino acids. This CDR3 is CASSRRGGSYEQYF. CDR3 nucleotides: TGCGCCAGCAGCCGAAGGGGGGGTTCCTACGAGCAGTACTTC.

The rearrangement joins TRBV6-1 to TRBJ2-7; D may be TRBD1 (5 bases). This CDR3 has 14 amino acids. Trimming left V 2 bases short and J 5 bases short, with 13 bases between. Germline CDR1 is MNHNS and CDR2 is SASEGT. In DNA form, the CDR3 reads TGTGCCAGCAGTGAAACGTTCAGGGTCCACGAGCAGTACTTC. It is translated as CASSETFRVHEQYF.

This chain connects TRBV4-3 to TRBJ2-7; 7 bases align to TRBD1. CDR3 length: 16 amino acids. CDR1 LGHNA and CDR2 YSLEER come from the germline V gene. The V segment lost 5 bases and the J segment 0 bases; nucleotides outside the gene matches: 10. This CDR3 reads CASSSFTGTVSYEQYF. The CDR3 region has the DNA TGCGCCAGCAGCTCCTTTACCGGGACAGTCTCCTACGAGCAGTACTTC.

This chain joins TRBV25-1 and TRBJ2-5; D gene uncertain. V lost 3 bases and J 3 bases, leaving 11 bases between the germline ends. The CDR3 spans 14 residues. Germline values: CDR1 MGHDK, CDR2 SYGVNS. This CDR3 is CASSEFRVEETQYF. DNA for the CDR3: TGTGCCAGCAGTGAGTTCCGGGTGGAAGAGACCCAGTACTTC.

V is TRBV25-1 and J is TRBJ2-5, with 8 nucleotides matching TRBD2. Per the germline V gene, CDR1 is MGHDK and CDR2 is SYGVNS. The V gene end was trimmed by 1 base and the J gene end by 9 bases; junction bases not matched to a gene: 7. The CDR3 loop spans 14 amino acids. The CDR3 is CASSESETGGAQYF. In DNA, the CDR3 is TGTGCCAGCAGTGAATCCGAAACCGGGGGGGCCCAGTACTTC. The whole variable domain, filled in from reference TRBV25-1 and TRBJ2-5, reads EADIYQTPRYLVIGTGKKITLECSQTMGHDKMYWYQQDPGMELHLIHYSYGVNSTEKGDLSSESTVSRIRTEHFPLTLESARPSHTSQYLCASSESETGGAQYFGPGTRLLVL.

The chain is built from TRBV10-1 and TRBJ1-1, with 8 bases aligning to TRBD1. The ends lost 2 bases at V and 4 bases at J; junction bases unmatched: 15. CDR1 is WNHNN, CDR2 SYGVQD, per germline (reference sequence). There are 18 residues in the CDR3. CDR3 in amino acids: CASSEKDPGTGWRTEAFF. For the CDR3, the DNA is TGCGCCAGCAGTGAGAAGGACCCCGGGACAGGTTGGCGCACTGAAGCTTTCTTT.

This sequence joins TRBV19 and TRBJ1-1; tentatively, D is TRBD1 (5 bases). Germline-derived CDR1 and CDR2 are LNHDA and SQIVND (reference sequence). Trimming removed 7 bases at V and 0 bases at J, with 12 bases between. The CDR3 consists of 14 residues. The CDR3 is CASTMGLMNTEAFF. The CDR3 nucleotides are TGTGCCAGTACCATGGGACTGATGAACACTGAAGCTTTCTTT.

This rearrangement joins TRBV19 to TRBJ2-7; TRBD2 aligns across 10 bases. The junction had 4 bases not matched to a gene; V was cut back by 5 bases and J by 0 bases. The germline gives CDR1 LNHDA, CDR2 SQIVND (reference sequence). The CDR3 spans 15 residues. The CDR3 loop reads CASSLIAGGSYEQYF. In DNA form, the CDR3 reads TGTGCCAGTAGTTTAATAGCGGGAGGCTCCTACGAGCAGTACTTC.

The CDR3 protein is CASSLAIGRSGEQFF. The CDR3 coding sequence is TGTGCCAGCAGCTTAGCGATCGGGAGATCCGGTGAGCAGTTCTTC. The gene calls are TRBV11-2 and TRBJ2-1; possibly TRBD2 for D (6 bases). Trimming took 1 base from V and 9 from J, leaving 16 bases between them. CDR3 length: 15 residues. Germline-derived CDR1 and CDR2 are SGHAT and FQNNGV.